This TCR beta chain stems from a study of T cells in localized non-small cell lung cancer. Study-level points and caveats: Heterogeneity remains possible, as sequencing covered one tumor region only. Maximal T cell clonality occurred in uninvolved adjacent lung, with tumor ranking below it.

The method was immunoSEQ multiplex PCR; TCRdb's version includes in-frame clones alone and lacks a portion of them. This table has more than 2,000 clones, roughly 35% appearing once. For this clone: Antigen specificity is unknown.

Atypia-free adjacent lung was sampled at least 2 cm beyond the tumor margin. This CDR3 comprises 16 residues. V was pared by 5 bases and J by 2 bases, with 9 bases of the junction left unmatched. Germline V gene sequence: CDR1 LNHNV, CDR2 YYDKDF (reference sequence). The chain has TRBV15 and TRBJ2-7, with 10 bases lining up with TRBD2. The source material was normal lung tissue next to the tumor, sampled before any cancer treatment. The receptor comes from a man between 40 and 75 years old with stage II lung adenocarcinoma. The CDR3, as DNA: TGTGCCACCAGCCCGGGGCGAGCGGGAGGGACCTACGAGCAGTACTTC. The encoded protein is CATSPGRAGGTYEQYF.